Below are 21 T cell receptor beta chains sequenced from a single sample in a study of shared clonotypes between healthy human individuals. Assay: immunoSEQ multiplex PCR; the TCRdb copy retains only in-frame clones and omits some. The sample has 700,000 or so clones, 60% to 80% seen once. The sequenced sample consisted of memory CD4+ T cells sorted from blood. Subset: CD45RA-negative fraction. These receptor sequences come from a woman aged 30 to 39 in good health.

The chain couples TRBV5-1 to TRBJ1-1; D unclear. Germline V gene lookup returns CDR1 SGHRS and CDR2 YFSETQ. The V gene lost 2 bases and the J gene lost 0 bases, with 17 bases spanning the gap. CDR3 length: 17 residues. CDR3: CASSFHTGSPMNTEAFF. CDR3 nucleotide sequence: TGCGCCAGCAGCTTTCATACGGGGTCCCCTATGAACACTGAAGCTTTCTTT.

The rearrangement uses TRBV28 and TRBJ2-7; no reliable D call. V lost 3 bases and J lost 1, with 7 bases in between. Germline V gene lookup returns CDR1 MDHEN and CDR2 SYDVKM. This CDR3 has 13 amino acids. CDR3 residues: CASSLTVSYEQYF. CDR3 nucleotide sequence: TGTGCCAGCAGTTTGACCGTTTCCTACGAGCAGTACTTC.

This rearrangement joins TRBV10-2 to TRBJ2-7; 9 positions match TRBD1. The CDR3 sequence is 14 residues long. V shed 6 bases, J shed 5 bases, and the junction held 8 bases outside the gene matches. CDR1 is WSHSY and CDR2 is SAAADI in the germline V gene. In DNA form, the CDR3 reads TGCGCCAGCAGGACCCCGGGACAGGGTAACGAGCAGTACTTC. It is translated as CASRTPGQGNEQYF.

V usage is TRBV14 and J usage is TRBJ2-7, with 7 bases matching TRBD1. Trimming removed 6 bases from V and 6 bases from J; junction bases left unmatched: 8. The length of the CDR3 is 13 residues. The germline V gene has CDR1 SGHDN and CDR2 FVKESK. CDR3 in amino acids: CASSPLTGTEQYF. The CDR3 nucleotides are TGTGCCAGCAGTCCCCTGACAGGGACCGAGCAGTACTTC.

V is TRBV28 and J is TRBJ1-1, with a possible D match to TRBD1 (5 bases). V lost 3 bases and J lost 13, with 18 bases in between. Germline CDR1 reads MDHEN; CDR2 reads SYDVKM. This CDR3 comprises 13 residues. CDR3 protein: CASSLYLTANIFF. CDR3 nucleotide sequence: TGTGCCAGCAGTTTGTATCTGACAGCCAATATTTTCTTT.

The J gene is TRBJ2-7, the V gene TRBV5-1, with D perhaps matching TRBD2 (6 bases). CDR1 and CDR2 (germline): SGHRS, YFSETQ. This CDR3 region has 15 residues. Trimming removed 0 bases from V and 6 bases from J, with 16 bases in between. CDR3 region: CASSLAVGGTGEQYF. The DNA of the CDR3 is TGCGCCAGCAGCTTGGCCGTTGGAGGGACCGGCGAGCAGTACTTC.

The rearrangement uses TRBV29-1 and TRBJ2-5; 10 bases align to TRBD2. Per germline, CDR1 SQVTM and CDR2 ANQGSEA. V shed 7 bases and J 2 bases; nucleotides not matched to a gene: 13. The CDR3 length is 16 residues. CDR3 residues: CSALHPGLASQETQYF. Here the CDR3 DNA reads TGCAGCGCCTTACACCCGGGACTAGCGTCTCAAGAGACCCAGTACTTC.

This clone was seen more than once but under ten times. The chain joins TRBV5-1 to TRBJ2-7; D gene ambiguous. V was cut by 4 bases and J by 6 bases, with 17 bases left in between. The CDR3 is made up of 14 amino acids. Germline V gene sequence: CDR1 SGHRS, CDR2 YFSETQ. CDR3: CASSPPAAPREQYF. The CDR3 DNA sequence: TGCGCCAGCAGCCCCCCGGCGGCACCCCGCGAGCAGTACTTC.

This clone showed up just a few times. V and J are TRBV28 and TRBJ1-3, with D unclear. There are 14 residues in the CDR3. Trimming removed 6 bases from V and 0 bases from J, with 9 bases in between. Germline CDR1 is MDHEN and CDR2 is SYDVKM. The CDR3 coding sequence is TGTGCCAGCAGCCCTCATAGCTCTGGAAACACCATATATTTT. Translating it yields CASSPHSSGNTIYF.

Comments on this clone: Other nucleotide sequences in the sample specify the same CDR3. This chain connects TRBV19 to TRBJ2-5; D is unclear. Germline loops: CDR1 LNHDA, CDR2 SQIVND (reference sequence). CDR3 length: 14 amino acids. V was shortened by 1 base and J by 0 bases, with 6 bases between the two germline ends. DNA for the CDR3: TGTGCCAGTAGTATAGGGGGATACCAAGAGACCCAGTACTTC. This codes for CASSIGGYQETQYF.

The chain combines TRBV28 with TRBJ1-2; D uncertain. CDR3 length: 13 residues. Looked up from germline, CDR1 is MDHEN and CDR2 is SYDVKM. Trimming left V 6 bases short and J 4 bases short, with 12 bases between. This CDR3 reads CASSRLETYGYTF. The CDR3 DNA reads TGTGCCAGCAGCCGCCTGGAGACCTATGGCTACACCTTC.

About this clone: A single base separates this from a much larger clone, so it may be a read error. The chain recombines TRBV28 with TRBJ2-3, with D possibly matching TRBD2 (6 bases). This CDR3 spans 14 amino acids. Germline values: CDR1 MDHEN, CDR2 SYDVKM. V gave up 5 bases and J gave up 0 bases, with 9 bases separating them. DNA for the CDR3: TGTGCCAGCAGTAAAGGAGGGAGCACAGATACGCAGTATTTT. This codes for CASSKGGSTDTQYF.

This CDR3 reads CAIRGAGRDYEQYF. The CDR3 DNA reads TGTGCCATCAGGGGCGCGGGGAGGGACTACGAGCAGTACTTC. This sequence joins TRBV10-3 and TRBJ2-7, with 7 positions matching TRBD2. In germline, CDR1 is ENHRY, CDR2 SYGVKD. V lost 6 bases, J lost 3 bases, and 8 bases stayed unmatched. The CDR3 sequence is 14 residues long.

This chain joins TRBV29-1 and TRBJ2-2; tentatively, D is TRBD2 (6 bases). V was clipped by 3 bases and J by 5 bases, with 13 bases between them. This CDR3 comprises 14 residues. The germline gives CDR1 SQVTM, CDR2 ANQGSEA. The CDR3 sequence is CSVEVGTFTGELFF. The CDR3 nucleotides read TGCAGCGTTGAGGTGGGGACTTTTACCGGGGAGCTGTTTTTT.

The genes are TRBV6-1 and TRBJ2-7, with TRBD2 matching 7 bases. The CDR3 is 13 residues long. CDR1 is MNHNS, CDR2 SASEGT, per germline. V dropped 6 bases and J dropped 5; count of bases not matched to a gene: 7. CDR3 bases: TGTGCCAGCAGGTCCTCGGGGGGACACGAGCAGTACTTC. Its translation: CASRSSGGHEQYF.

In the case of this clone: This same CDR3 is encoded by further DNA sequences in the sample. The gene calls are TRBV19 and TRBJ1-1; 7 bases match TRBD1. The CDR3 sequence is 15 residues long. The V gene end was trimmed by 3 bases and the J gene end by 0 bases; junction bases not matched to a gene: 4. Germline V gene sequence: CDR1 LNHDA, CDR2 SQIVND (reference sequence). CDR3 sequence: CASSIRQGLNTEAFF. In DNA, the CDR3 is TGTGCCAGTAGTATCCGACAGGGACTGAACACTGAAGCTTTCTTT. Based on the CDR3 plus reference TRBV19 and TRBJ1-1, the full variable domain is DGGITQSPKYLFRKEGQNVTLSCEQNLNHDAMYWYRQDPGQGLRLIYYSQIVNDFQKGDIAEGYSVSREKKESFPLTVTSAQKNPTAFYLCASSIRQGLNTEAFFGQGTRLTVV.

Written as DNA, the CDR3 is TGTGCCAGCAGGGACCAGACTAGCGGGATCAACACCGGGGAGCTGTTTTTT. Residues: CASRDQTSGINTGELFF. The chain combines TRBV27 with TRBJ2-2; 11 nucleotides line up with TRBD2. V lost 6 bases and J lost 2; bases outside the gene matches: 8. This CDR3 contains 17 residues. CDR1 is MNHEY, CDR2 SMNVEV, per germline (reference sequence).

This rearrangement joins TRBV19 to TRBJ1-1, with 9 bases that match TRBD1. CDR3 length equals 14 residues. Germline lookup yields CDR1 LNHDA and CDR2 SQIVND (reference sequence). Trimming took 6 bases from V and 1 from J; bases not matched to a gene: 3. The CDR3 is CASRPTGGNTEAFF. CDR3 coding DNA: TGTGCCAGTAGGCCGACAGGGGGGAACACTGAAGCTTTCTTT.

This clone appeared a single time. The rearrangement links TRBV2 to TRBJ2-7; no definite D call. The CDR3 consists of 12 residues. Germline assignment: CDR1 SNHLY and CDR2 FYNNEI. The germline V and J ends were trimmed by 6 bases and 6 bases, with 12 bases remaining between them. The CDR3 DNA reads TGTGCCAGCAGGAAGGTAGTAGGCGAGCAGTACTTC. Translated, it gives CASRKVVGEQYF.

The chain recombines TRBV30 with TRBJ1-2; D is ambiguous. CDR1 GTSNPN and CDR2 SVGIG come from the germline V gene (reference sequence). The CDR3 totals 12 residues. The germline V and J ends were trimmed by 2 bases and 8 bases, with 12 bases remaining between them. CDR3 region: CAWSQTGVGYTF. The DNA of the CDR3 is TGTGCCTGGAGTCAAACCGGGGTCGGCTACACCTTC.

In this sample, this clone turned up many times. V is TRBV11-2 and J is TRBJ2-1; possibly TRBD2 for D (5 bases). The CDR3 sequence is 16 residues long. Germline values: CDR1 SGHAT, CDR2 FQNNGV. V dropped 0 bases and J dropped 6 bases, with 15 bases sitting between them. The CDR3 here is CASSLDALAEINEQFF. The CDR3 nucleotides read TGTGCCAGCAGCTTAGACGCGCTAGCCGAGATCAATGAGCAGTTCTTC.